Presented here are 24 T cell receptor beta chains from one specimen sequenced in a study of T cell repertoires and leukemia-associated antigens. No antigens are known for them. Each CDR3 protein gets one entry after TCRdb re-called the 5' RACE reads with MiXCR. The sample holds 12,000 or so distinct CDR3 sequences; 35% to 45% are singletons and the top ten take roughly 33%. The source material was CD3+ T cells sorted from blood and cultured. These receptors all come from a female donor in good health.

The CDR3 loop is CASSQGFFAGANVLTF. The CDR3 bases are TGTGCCAGCAGCCAAGGGTTTTTCGCTGGGGCCAACGTCCTGACTTTC. The chain combines TRBV3-1 with TRBJ2-6; D is undetermined. Deletions cut 1 base from V and 2 bases from J, with 9 bases between. In germline, CDR1 is LGHDT, CDR2 YNNKEL (reference sequence). The CDR3 sequence is 16 residues long.

This clonotype was seen a handful of times. The CDR3 is CSFRTGSTDTQYF. The CDR3, as DNA: TGCAGCTTCCGGACAGGGAGCACAGATACGCAGTATTTT. The rearrangement uses TRBV29-1 and TRBJ2-3, with 8 bases matching TRBD1. Germline CDR1 reads SQVTM; CDR2 reads ANQGSEA. This CDR3 has 13 residues. With V trimmed by 8 bases and J by 0 bases, 4 bases remained unmatched.

This clonotype was seen only once. The V gene is TRBV12-3 or TRBV12-4, the J gene TRBJ1-6; 8 bases agree with TRBD1. The CDR3 consists of 13 residues. The ends lost 5 bases at V and 6 bases at J; junction bases unmatched: 0. This chain's CDR3 is CASSDRGNSPLHF. Written as DNA, the CDR3 is TGTGCCAGCAGTGACAGGGGTAATTCACCCCTCCACTTT.

This clonotype has only a few counts. The junction departs from germline at one end; a sequencing error may be responsible. The chain uses TRBV5-1 and TRBJ2-3, with D possibly called TRBD1 or TRBD2 (5 bases each). Germline V lookup: CDR1 SGHRS, CDR2 YFSETQ. The CDR3 is made up of 15 amino acids. CDR3 region: CTSSPWDGGEDTQCF. Written as DNA, the CDR3 is TGCACCAGCAGCCCCTGGGACGGTGGTGAGGATACGCAGTGTTTT.

This clonotype was picked up a small number of times. This chain connects TRBV10-3 to TRBJ1-1; D gene uncertain. Germline-derived CDR1 and CDR2 are ENHRY and SYGVKD. Trimming took 0 bases from V and 2 from J, leaving 16 bases between them. CDR3 length: 17 amino acids. Here the CDR3 reads CAISESKDGSGNTEAFF. The CDR3, as DNA: TGTGCCATCAGTGAGTCGAAGGATGGGTCAGGCAACACTGAAGCTTTCTTT.

The chain is built from TRBV20-1 and TRBJ1-5; possible D gene TRBD1, 6 bases. The V gene lost 0 bases and the J gene lost 5 bases, with 23 bases spanning the gap. This CDR3 has 18 amino acids. The germline CDR1 and CDR2 sequences are DFQATT and SNEGSKA (reference sequence). CDR3 region: CSARDMGRTGTRDQPQHF. Written as DNA, the CDR3 is TGCAGTGCTAGAGATATGGGCCGTACAGGGACCAGGGATCAGCCCCAGCATTTT.

On this clonotype itself: One end of the junction fails to match germline, which may point to a read error. The chain recombines TRBV6-1 with TRBJ2-7; no clear D. CDR1 is MNHNS and CDR2 is SASEGT in the germline V gene. The CDR3 has 14 residues. The CDR3 DNA follows: TGTGCCGGCAGTGAAGGCTGCAATCTCTACGAGCAGTACTTC. Translating gives CAGSEGCNLYEQYF.

The chain employs TRBV20-1 and TRBJ1-5, with D uncertain. This CDR3 spans 17 amino acids. The V end was cut by 3 bases, the J end by 2 bases, with 20 bases between. Germline V lookup: CDR1 DFQATT, CDR2 SNEGSKA (reference sequence). CDR3 DNA sequence: TGCAGTGCTAGTTCCGGGCCCGGGCCCCGGCGCAATCAGCCCCAGCATTTT. It encodes CSASSGPGPRRNQPQHF.

This clonotype was picked up a small number of times. The chain recombines TRBV5-1 with TRBJ2-1, with TRBD2 matching 8 bases. Germline loops: CDR1 SGHRS, CDR2 YFSETQ. CDR3 length: 14 residues. Germline trimming cut 4 bases from V and 2 bases from J; bases unmatched to any gene: 2. CDR3 in DNA: TGCGCCAGCAGCCTTAGCGGGGCCTACAATGAGCAGTTCTTC. Protein sequence: CASSLSGAYNEQFF.

The V call is TRBV7-9, the J call TRBJ2-7; TRBD2 agrees at 7 bases. The V segment lost 8 bases and the J segment 1 base; nucleotides outside the gene matches: 8. This CDR3 is 14 amino acids long. Germline loops: CDR1 SEHNR, CDR2 FQNEAQ (reference sequence). CDR3 coding DNA: TGTGCCAGCCGCTCGCTAGCGGCGTCCTACGAGCAGTACTTC. Translating gives CASRSLAASYEQYF.

CDR3 loop: CASSLGRYNEQFF. The CDR3 nucleotides read TGTGCCAGCAGCTTAGGGAGATACAATGAGCAGTTCTTC. This rearrangement joins TRBV7-2 to TRBJ2-1, with D unclear. The V end lost 1 base, the J end lost 4 bases, and 5 bases lay between the germline ends. This CDR3 region has 13 residues. CDR1 is SGHTA, CDR2 FQGNSA, per germline. Supplemented by reference TRBV7-2 and TRBJ2-1, the full variable domain reads GAGVSQSPSNKVTEKGKDVELRCDPISGHTALYWYRQSLGQGLEFLIYFQGNSAPDKSGLPSDRFSAERTGGSVSTLTIQRTQQEDSAVYLCASSLGRYNEQFFGPGTRLTVL.

This clonotype has ten or more counts. The rearrangement uses TRBV6-1 and TRBJ2-3; D unclear. The CDR3 has 11 residues. In germline, CDR1 is MNHNS, CDR2 SASEGT. Trimming took 10 bases from V and 3 from J, leaving 8 bases between them. This CDR3 is CATRNTDTQYF. Written as DNA, the CDR3 is TGTGCCACCCGGAATACAGATACGCAGTATTTT.

This clonotype was observed a few times. V gene TRBV5-1 combines with J gene TRBJ2-7; D is possibly TRBD1 (6 bases). V lost 7 bases and J 1 base, leaving 18 bases between the germline ends. CDR1 is SGHRS, CDR2 YFSETQ, per germline. There are 15 residues in the CDR3. As DNA, the CDR3 is TGCGCCAGCTCAGGGGTTGTGAGTAGTTCCTACGAGCAGTACTTC. Amino acid sequence: CASSGVVSSSYEQYF.

This clonotype was seen at least ten times. This chain links TRBV5-6 with TRBJ2-1; unclear D gene. The length of the CDR3 is 15 residues. CDR1 and CDR2 (germline): SGHDT, YYEEEE. Deletions cut 0 bases from V and 0 bases from J, with 7 bases between. CDR3 region: CASSLDKSSYNEQFF. In nucleotides, the CDR3 is TGTGCCAGCAGCTTGGACAAGAGCTCCTACAATGAGCAGTTCTTC.

This chain links TRBV5-1 with TRBJ1-6; maybe TRBD1 (5 bases). The V gene lost 0 bases and the J gene lost 7 bases, with 14 bases spanning the gap. Germline loops: CDR1 SGHRS, CDR2 YFSETQ. The CDR3 runs to 16 residues. CDR3 bases: TGCGCCAGCAGCTTGGGGGAAGCCCGGACAAATTCACCCCTCCACTTT. This translates into CASSLGEARTNSPLHF. Based on the CDR3 plus reference TRBV5-1 and TRBJ1-6, the full variable domain is KAGVTQTPRYLIKTRGQQVTLSCSPISGHRSVSWYQQTPGQGLQFLFEYFSETQRNKGNFPGRFSGRQFSNSRSEMNVSTLELGDSALYLCASSLGEARTNSPLHFGNGTRLTVT.

This clonotype was seen a handful of times. This rearrangement joins TRBV20-1 to TRBJ2-3; 8 nucleotides align to TRBD2. The CDR3 has 14 residues. Trimming cost V 5 bases and J 6 bases; bases outside gene matches: 10. Germline V CDR1 and CDR2: DFQATT, SNEGSKA (reference sequence). The CDR3 loop is CSAGFVAGKDTQYF. The CDR3, as DNA: TGCAGTGCTGGCTTCGTAGCGGGAAAGGATACGCAGTATTTT.

In its sample, this clonotype is medium-sized. This chain joins TRBV20-1 and TRBJ2-7, with 9 bases matching TRBD2. This CDR3 region has 16 residues. V shed 3 bases and J 3 bases; nucleotides not matched to a gene: 12. Germline V gene data show CDR1 as DFQATT and CDR2 as SNEGSKA (reference sequence). The CDR3 reads CSASPPGGRALYEQYF. The CDR3 nucleotides are TGCAGTGCTAGTCCCCCAGGCGGGAGGGCCCTCTACGAGCAGTACTTC.

V gene TRBV11-2 combines with J gene TRBJ2-7; 11 bases map to TRBD2. The CDR3 runs to 14 residues. CDR1 and CDR2 (germline): SGHAT, FQNNGV. V lost 3 bases and J lost 4; bases outside the gene matches: 2. The CDR3: CASSLTSGIYEQYF. CDR3 DNA: TGTGCCAGCAGCTTGACTAGCGGGATATACGAGCAGTACTTC.

This clonotype is deemed medium-sized. The V and J genes are TRBV3-1 and TRBJ2-3, with D unclear. V dropped 0 bases and J dropped 2 bases, with 9 bases sitting between them. This CDR3 is built from 15 residues. The V gene's germline CDR1 is LGHDT and CDR2 YNNKEL (reference sequence). The CDR3 region is CASSQDGLNTDTQYF. The DNA for the CDR3 is TGTGCCAGCAGCCAAGATGGTCTCAACACAGATACGCAGTATTTT.

This clonotype is deemed medium-sized (0.01 to 0.1%). The rearrangement links TRBV7-9 to TRBJ2-2; TRBD2 aligns across 8 bases. CDR1 SEHNR and CDR2 FQNEAQ come from the germline V gene (reference sequence). The length of the CDR3 is 15 residues. With 4 bases clipped from V and 5 bases from J, the junction kept 6 bases outside the gene matches. CDR3 sequence (DNA): TGTGCCAGCAGCTACTGGCGGGAGGAGACCGGGGAGCTGTTTTTT. Its protein is CASSYWREETGELFF.

In the case of this clonotype: The CDR3 does not close with the conserved phenylalanine or tryptophan, likely indicating a read error. The J gene is TRBJ2-7, the V gene TRBV7-2, with a possible D match to TRBD2 (6 bases). CDR1 and CDR2 from the germline V gene are SGHTA and FQGNSA. Trimming stripped 2 bases from V and 5 bases from J, with 10 bases between. The CDR3 is 13 residues long. This CDR3 is CASSLWGTHEQYL. The DNA of the CDR3 is TGTGCCAGCAGCTTATGGGGGACTCACGAGCAGTACCTC.

This chain joins TRBV20-1 and TRBJ2-1, with a tentative D call TRBD2 (6 bases). Per germline, CDR1 DFQATT and CDR2 SNEGSKA (reference sequence). The CDR3 totals 14 residues. With 1 base removed from V and 5 bases from J, the gap between germline ends came to 12 bases. CDR3 bases: TGCAGTGCTAGAGGACTAGTGTTCGACAATGAGCAGTTCTTC. Encoded protein: CSARGLVFDNEQFF.

With respect to this clonotype: It is unclear where the CDR3 begins or ends on the DNA, so no DNA is shown, and the CDR3 is as TCRdb lists it. CDR3 sequence reads: CASSLKRGQETQYFGPGTPVEHF. The chain is built from TRBV12-3 or TRBV12-4 and TRBJ1-5; TRBD1 is the table's D call and was not checked against the DNA. The CDR3 adds up to 23 amino acids, both ends counted.

In its sample, this clonotype was seen a few times. The chain is built from TRBV5-6 and TRBJ1-6, with no clear D. V was pared by 0 bases and J by 0 bases, with 10 bases between. The germline CDR1 and CDR2 sequences are SGHDT and YYEEEE. The CDR3 has 17 residues. This CDR3 is CASSLEARSSYNSPLHF. The CDR3 DNA is TGTGCCAGCAGCTTGGAAGCCCGAAGCTCCTATAATTCACCCCTCCACTTT.